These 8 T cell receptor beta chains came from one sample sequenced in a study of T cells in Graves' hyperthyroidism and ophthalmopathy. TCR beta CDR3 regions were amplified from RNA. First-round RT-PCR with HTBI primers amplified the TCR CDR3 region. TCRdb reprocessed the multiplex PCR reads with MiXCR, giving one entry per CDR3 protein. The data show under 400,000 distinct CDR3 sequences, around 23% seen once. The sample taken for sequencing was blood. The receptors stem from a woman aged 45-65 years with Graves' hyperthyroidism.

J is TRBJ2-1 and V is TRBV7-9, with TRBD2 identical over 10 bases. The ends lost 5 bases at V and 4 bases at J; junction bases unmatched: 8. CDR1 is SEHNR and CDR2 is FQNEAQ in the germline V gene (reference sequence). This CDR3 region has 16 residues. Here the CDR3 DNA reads TGTGCCAGCAGCACCCCCGGGACTAGCGAATACAATGAGCAGTTCTTC. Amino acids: CASSTPGTSEYNEQFF.

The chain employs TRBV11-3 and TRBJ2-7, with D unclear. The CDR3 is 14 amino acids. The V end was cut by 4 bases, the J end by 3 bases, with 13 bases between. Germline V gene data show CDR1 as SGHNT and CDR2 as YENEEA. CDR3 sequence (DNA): TGTGCCAGCAGCTCGCCGTCCATGGACTACGAGCAGTACTTC. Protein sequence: CASSSPSMDYEQYF.

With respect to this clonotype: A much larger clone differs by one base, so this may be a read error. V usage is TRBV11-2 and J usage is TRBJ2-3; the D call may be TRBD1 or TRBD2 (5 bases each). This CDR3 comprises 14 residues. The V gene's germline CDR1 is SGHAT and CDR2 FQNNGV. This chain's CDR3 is CASILWDETDTQYF. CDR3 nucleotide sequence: TGTGCCAGCATCTTATGGGACGAAACAGATACGCAGTATTTT.

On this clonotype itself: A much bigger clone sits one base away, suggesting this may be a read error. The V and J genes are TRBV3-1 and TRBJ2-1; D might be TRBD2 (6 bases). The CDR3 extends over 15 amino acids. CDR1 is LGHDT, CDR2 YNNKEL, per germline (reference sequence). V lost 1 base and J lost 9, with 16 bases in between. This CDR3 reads CASSQGAKPRGEQFF. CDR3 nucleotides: TGTGCCAGCAGCCAAGGGGCCAAGCCGCGGGGTGAGCAGTTCTTC.

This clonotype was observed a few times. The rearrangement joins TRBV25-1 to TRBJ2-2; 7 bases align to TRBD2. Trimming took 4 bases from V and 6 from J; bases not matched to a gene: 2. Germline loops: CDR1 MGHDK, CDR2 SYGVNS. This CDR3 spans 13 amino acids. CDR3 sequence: CASSVGGAGELFF. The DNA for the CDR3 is TGTGCCAGCAGTGTGGGGGGGGCCGGGGAGCTGTTTTTT.

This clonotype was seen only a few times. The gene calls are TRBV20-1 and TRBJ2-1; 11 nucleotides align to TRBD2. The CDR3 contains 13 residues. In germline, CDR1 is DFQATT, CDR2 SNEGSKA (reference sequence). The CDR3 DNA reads TGCAGCGTCACTAGCGGGAGTAGGGATGAGCAGTTCTTC. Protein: CSVTSGSRDEQFF.

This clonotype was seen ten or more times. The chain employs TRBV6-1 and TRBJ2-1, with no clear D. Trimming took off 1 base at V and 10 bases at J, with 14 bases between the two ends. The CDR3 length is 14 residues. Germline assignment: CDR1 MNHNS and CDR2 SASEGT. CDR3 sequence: CASSEGARYREQFF. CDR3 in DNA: TGTGCCAGCAGTGAAGGGGCTAGATATCGGGAGCAGTTCTTC.

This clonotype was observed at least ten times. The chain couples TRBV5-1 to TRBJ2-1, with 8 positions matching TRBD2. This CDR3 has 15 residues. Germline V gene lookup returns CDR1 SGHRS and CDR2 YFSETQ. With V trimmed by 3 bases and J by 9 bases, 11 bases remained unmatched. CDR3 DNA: TGCGCCAGCAGCTCGACACCCGGGACTAGATCTGAGCAGTTCTTC. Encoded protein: CASSSTPGTRSEQFF.